Shown below are 18 T cell receptor beta chains from a single sample sequenced in a study of Graves' ophthalmopathy and Graves' hyperthyroidism. The study amplified TCR beta CDR3 regions using RNA transcripts. Following a first-round RT-PCR that used HTBI primers, a second-round multiplex PCR was carried out. MiXCR was run by TCRdb on the multiplex PCR reads, yielding one entry per CDR3 protein. The sample shows hundreds of thousands of distinct CDR3 sequences, 20% to 25% of them seen only once. The sample was peripheral blood. Receptors were obtained from a woman aged 45-60 years with Graves' ophthalmopathy.

V is TRBV11-1 and J is TRBJ2-1; D is possibly TRBD1 (7 bases). This CDR3 is built from 18 residues. Germline values: CDR1 SGHAT, CDR2 FQDESV (reference sequence). Trimming removed 4 bases from V and 8 bases from J, with 27 bases in between. The CDR3 DNA reads TGTGCCAGCAGCTCTCAGGGGGGTCTGGCGGAAAATGTGGATGAGCAGTTCTTC. Residues: CASSSQGGLAENVDEQFF. The variable domain in full, completed from reference TRBV11-1 and TRBJ2-1, reads EAEVAQSPRYKITEKSQAVAFWCDPISGHATLYWYRQILGQGPELLVQFQDESVVDDSQLPKDRFSAERLKGVDSTLKIQPAELGDSAMYLCASSSQGGLAENVDEQFFGPGTRLTVL.

This clonotype was seen ten or more times. The junction differs from germline at one of its ends, possibly a read error. The chain recombines TRBV3-1 with TRBJ2-5; TRBD1 might be the D (5 bases). The CDR3 runs 14 residues. Germline V CDR1 and CDR2: LGHDT, YNNKEL (reference sequence). CDR3 residues: CTSSLRQTEETQYF. CDR3 sequence (DNA): TGTACCAGCAGCCTCCGACAGACCGAAGAGACCCAGTACTTC.

This CDR3 reads CASSPGLAGAEQFF. CDR3 DNA sequence: TGTGCCAGCAGCCCGGGACTAGCGGGAGCTGAGCAGTTCTTC. The chain carries TRBV2 and TRBJ2-1, with 14 bases lining up with TRBD2. Germline V gives CDR1 SNHLY, CDR2 FYNNEI. V lost 6 bases, J lost 9 bases, and 4 bases stayed unmatched. This CDR3 contains 14 residues.

This clonotype was counted many times. The chain employs TRBV19 and TRBJ1-1; D remains ambiguous. Trimming pared 6 bases from V and 4 bases from J, leaving 12 bases between. This CDR3 is 13 amino acids long. Germline CDR1 LNHDA, CDR2 SQIVND (reference sequence). The CDR3 reads CASSVRAGTEAFF. CDR3 coding DNA: TGTGCCAGTAGCGTGAGGGCGGGCACTGAAGCTTTCTTT.

Concerning this clonotype itself: Germline is not matched at one junction end, which may reflect a read error. The chain uses TRBV12-3 or TRBV12-4 and TRBJ2-5; no clear D. The CDR3 is made up of 13 amino acids. In DNA, the CDR3 is TGTGCCAGTAGTTCTGGATACCTTGCCGATCAGTACTTC. Its translation is CASSSGYLADQYF.

The sample holds one count of this clonotype. The V call is TRBV12-3 or TRBV12-4, the J call TRBJ1-5; no clear D. The CDR3 spans 14 residues. With 1 base removed from V and 4 bases from J, the gap between germline ends came to 8 bases. The CDR3 bases are TGTGCCAGCAGTTTAGGGGTTTTTAATCAGCCCCAGCATTTT. It is translated as CASSLGVFNQPQHF.

In this sample, this clonotype turned up many times. The chain is built from TRBV29-1 and TRBJ2-5, with TRBD2 matching 7 bases. The germline gives CDR1 SQVTM, CDR2 ANQGSEA. Unmatched junction bases numbered 15, after V lost 7 bases and J lost 7 bases. The CDR3 runs to 14 residues. CDR3 sequence reads: CSGTSARRRRTQYF. CDR3 sequence (DNA): TGCAGCGGAACTAGCGCCCGACGACGACGGACCCAGTACTTC.

This clonotype was detected ten times or more. This sequence joins TRBV28 and TRBJ2-5; TRBD2 agrees at 10 bases. V shed 8 bases, J shed 4 bases, and the junction held 10 bases outside the gene matches. There are 15 residues in the CDR3. CDR1 is MDHEN and CDR2 is SYDVKM in the germline V gene. The CDR3: CASHSGGGAGETQYF. In nucleotides, the CDR3 is TGTGCCAGCCACAGCGGGGGGGGGGCCGGAGAGACCCAGTACTTC. The whole variable domain, remainder taken from reference TRBV28 and TRBJ2-5, is DVKVTQSSRYLVKRTGEKVFLECVQDMDHENMFWYRQDPGLGLRLIYFSYDVKMKEKGDIPEGYSVSREKKERFSLILESASTNQTSMYLCASHSGGGAGETQYFGPGTRLLVL.

This clonotype has a count of ten or more. The chain couples TRBV6-1 to TRBJ2-2; D is uncertain. Trimming cost V 6 bases and J 6 bases, with 5 bases left between them. CDR1 and CDR2 from the germline V gene are MNHNS and SASEGT. The CDR3 is 11 residues long. The CDR3 DNA reads as TGTGCCAGCAGGAAAGCCGGGGAGCTGTTTTTT. It is translated as CASRKAGELFF.

The chain couples TRBV20-1 to TRBJ2-5; 8 nucleotides line up with TRBD1. This CDR3 spans 12 amino acids. J gave up 4 bases and V 7 bases, and 5 bases lay outside the gene matches. Per the germline V gene, CDR1 is DFQATT and CDR2 is SNEGSKA (reference sequence). The CDR3 spells CSVTGGLETQYF. The CDR3 DNA follows: TGCAGTGTCACAGGGGGGTTAGAGACCCAGTACTTC.

The chain is built from TRBV6-2 or TRBV6-3 and TRBJ1-2; D is undetermined. The CDR3 extends over 12 amino acids. Trimming shortened V by 6 bases and J by 3 bases, and 8 bases separated the two germline ends. Germline loops: CDR1 MNHEY, CDR2 SVGEGT. The CDR3, as DNA: TGTGCCAGCAGAGGAGGATACTATGGCTACACCTTC. Amino acids: CASRGGYYGYTF.

This clonotype was seen ten or more times. The gene calls are TRBV18 and TRBJ2-7, with 14 bases matching TRBD2. Trimming cost V 5 bases and J 2 bases; bases outside gene matches: 5. Germline lookup yields CDR1 KGHSH and CDR2 LQKENI. The CDR3 has 16 residues. The CDR3 spells CASSSTGLAGAYEQYF. The CDR3 region has the DNA TGTGCCAGCTCATCCACGGGACTAGCGGGGGCCTACGAGCAGTACTTC.

This clonotype was seen ten or more times. This chain connects TRBV9 to TRBJ1-5; possibly TRBD1 for D (5 bases). The ends were cut back, 4 bases at V and 4 bases at J, with 15 bases in the middle. The CDR3 has 15 residues. Germline CDR1 SGDLS, CDR2 YYNGEE. The CDR3 nucleotides are TGTGCCAGCAGCAGGGGACCCGTCCCAAATCAGCCCCAGCATTTT. Translation: CASSRGPVPNQPQHF. The full variable domain, with the rest looked up from reference TRBV9 and TRBJ1-5, is DSGVTQTPKHLITATGQRVTLRCSPRSGDLSVYWYQQSLDQGLQFLIQYYNGEERAKGNILERFSAQQFPDLHSELNLSSLELGDSALYFCASSRGPVPNQPQHFGDGTRLSIL.

This clonotype was detected ten times or more. V gene TRBV4-2 combines with J gene TRBJ2-5, with a possible D match to TRBD2 (7 bases). Germline CDR1 reads LGHNA; CDR2 reads YNFKEQ. The V gene lost 1 base and the J gene lost 0 bases, with 15 bases spanning the gap. The CDR3 extends over 17 amino acids. CDR3 nucleotides: TGTGCCAGCAGCCAAGGGGGGGGGGCTGAGTACCAAGAGACCCAGTACTTC. The encoded protein is CASSQGGGAEYQETQYF.

This clonotype was found a few times. The chain employs TRBV7-3 and TRBJ2-5; the match to TRBD2 covers 7 bases. Trimming at V came to 0 bases and at J to 5 bases, leaving 12 bases not matched to a gene. In germline, CDR1 is SGHTA, CDR2 FQGTGA. The CDR3 is made up of 17 amino acids. The CDR3 spells CASSLTGFGGGGETQYF. DNA of the CDR3: TGTGCCAGCAGCTTAACTGGCTTTGGGGGGGGAGGCGAGACCCAGTACTTC.

This clonotype was recorded many times. The rearrangement joins TRBV27 to TRBJ2-5; maybe TRBD2 (6 bases). This CDR3 is 13 amino acids long. CDR1 is MNHEY, CDR2 SMNVEV, per germline (reference sequence). V was cut by 6 bases and J by 5 bases, with 13 bases left in between. The CDR3 loop is CASRWGVQETQYF. CDR3 in DNA: TGTGCCAGCAGGTGGGGGGTACAGGAGACCCAGTACTTC.

This clonotype was seen repeatedly, ten times or more. V and J are TRBV5-1 and TRBJ1-1; D is undetermined. The CDR3 is 11 residues long. Per the germline V gene, CDR1 is SGHRS and CDR2 is YFSETQ. V lost 0 bases and J 7 bases, leaving 4 bases between the germline ends. The CDR3 nucleotides are TGCGCCAGCAGCTTGGACAGTGAAGCTTTCTTT. Encoded protein: CASSLDSEAFF.

The V and J genes are TRBV6-2 or TRBV6-3 and TRBJ1-5; the D is unclear. V was shortened by 2 bases and J by 1 base, with 6 bases between the two germline ends. This CDR3 is 14 amino acids long. CDR1 and CDR2 from the germline V gene are MNHEY and SVGEGT. The CDR3 spells CASSYMTSNQPQHF. The CDR3 DNA is TGTGCCAGCAGTTACATGACGAGCAATCAGCCCCAGCATTTT.